This T cell receptor (beta chain) was captured in a study of cytomegalovirus exposure and HLA in healthy donors. Study-level findings and limits: A link between a missense DCLRE1C variant and TCR beta V- and J-gene trimming emerged from a later analysis. Apparent HLA restriction characterized most CMV-associated TCR beta chains in a later analysis.

Regarding this clone: Its antigen is not identified.

The PCR contained 60 Vbeta and 13 Jbeta primers. Clones were sequenced by immunoSEQ multiplex PCR, and TCRdb holds only the in-frame ones, with some missing. The sample shows roughly 90,000 clones, around 84% of them seen only once. The TCR sequence derives from a man aged 18-30 years in good health and CMV-seronegative. Sequencing input: PBMCs.

Here the CDR3 reads CASSEARQAEQYF. The DNA of the CDR3 is TGTGCCAGCAGTGAAGCCCGGCAGGCAGAGCAGTACTTC. The chain couples TRBV25-1 to TRBJ2-7; D is uncertain. CDR1 and CDR2 (germline): MGHDK, SYGVNS. The CDR3 length is 13 residues. Trimming took off 2 bases at V and 7 bases at J, with 12 bases between the two ends.